Each of the 18 T cell receptor delta chains below was sequenced from the same sample in a study of Vδ1+ human thymocytes. Whole-study findings and limits: Highly polyclonal TRG and TRD repertoires with Gaussian CDR3 length distributions appeared in thymus.

These receptors have no known antigen. RNA was extracted from the cells and then reverse transcribed. CDR3 amplicons came from multiplex PCR with pooled V-gene forward and constant-region reverse primers. TCRdb re-called the multiplex PCR reads via CATT. Of 20,000 to 25,000 delta-chain clones detected, less than 30% appear once; the ten largest clones hold roughly 1.5%. Material: Vdelta1+ gamma-delta thymocytes from the thymus. As for subset: FACS-sorted CD3+ TCRalphabeta- TCRVdelta1+ TCRVdelta2- thymocytes. These receptors were obtained from a boy younger than two who had congenital heart surgery.

The chain joins TRDV1 to TRDJ1, with D hard to call. CDR3 length: 18 amino acids. Germline assignment: CDR1 TSWWSYY and CDR2 QGS. Trimming left V 0 bases short and J 0 bases short, with 17 bases between. Here the CDR3 reads CALGELIRMTDNTDKLIF. In DNA form, the CDR3 reads TGTGCTCTTGGGGAACTAATTCGGATGACTGACAACACCGATAAACTCATCTTT.

Regarding this clone: The junction does not match germline at one end; this may be a read error. The chain joins TRDV2 to TRDJ1; 9 positions match TRDD3. The CDR3 has 15 residues. The germline V gene encodes CDR1 GEAIGNYY and CDR2 EKD. DNA for the CDR3: TGTGCCTGTGACACCGTCTGGGGGATCCTTTATAACCTCATCTTT. Translating gives CACDTVWGILYNLIF.

This clone was found many times. The rearrangement uses TRDV1 and TRDJ1; D is perhaps TRDD3 (5 bases). V was trimmed by 2 bases and J by 14 bases, leaving 27 bases between them. CDR3 length equals 16 residues. Germline CDR1 reads TSWWSYY; CDR2 reads QGS. CDR3 amino acids: CALGEVRGDPGGPTIF. Written as DNA, the CDR3 is TGTGCTCTTGGGGAAGTTAGGGGCGACCCCGGGGGCCCGACAATCTTT.

For this clone: The sample holds other DNA sequences that translate to the same CDR3. This chain joins TRDV1 and TRDJ1, with 8 positions matching TRDD3. The CDR3 runs 19 residues. V shed 3 bases and J 5 bases; nucleotides not matched to a gene: 20. Per the germline V gene, CDR1 is TSWWSYY and CDR2 is QGS. CDR3 sequence (DNA): TGTGCTCTTGGGGAGGCCTATAGATGGGCCTGGGGGACCGCTGATAAACTCATCTTT. It yields the protein CALGEAYRWAWGTADKLIF.

This chain connects TRDV1 to TRDJ1; 7 bases fit TRDD3. The germline V gene has CDR1 TSWWSYY and CDR2 QGS. This CDR3 comprises 18 residues. Trimming cost V 7 bases and J 0 bases; bases outside gene matches: 17. In DNA form, the CDR3 reads TGTGCTCTTGTCTCCCGACCTCTGGGGGCCTCGTACACCGATAAACTCATCTTT. Protein product: CALVSRPLGASYTDKLIF.

This clone was found a few times. The V call is TRDV1, the J call TRDJ1; TRDD3 aligns across 11 bases. The germline V gene encodes CDR1 TSWWSYY and CDR2 QGS. Trimming at V came to 2 bases and at J to 0 bases, leaving 23 bases not matched to a gene. The CDR3 sequence is 23 residues long. This chain's CDR3 is CALGESLPNPRTWGIRYTDKLIF. Written as DNA, the CDR3 is TGTGCTCTTGGGGAATCCCTTCCGAACCCACGCACATGGGGGATACGGTACACCGATAAACTCATCTTT.

This clone was picked up a small number of times. V and J are TRDV1 and TRDJ1; 8 bases agree with TRDD3. CDR1 and CDR2 (germline): TSWWSYY, QGS. Trimming cost V 0 bases and J 0 bases; bases outside gene matches: 12. This CDR3 spans 19 amino acids. The CDR3 spells CALGELPAGGLMYTDKLIF. As DNA, the CDR3 is TGTGCTCTTGGGGAACTGCCGGCTGGGGGACTGATGTACACCGATAAACTCATCTTT.

Details on this clone: This may be a read error, as it is one base from a much larger clone. This chain links TRDV2 with TRDJ1; TRDD3 matches 7 bases. The CDR3 runs 17 residues. Germline CDR1 reads GEAIGNYY; CDR2 reads EKD. Unmatched junction bases numbered 11, after V lost 1 base and J lost 1 base. Here the CDR3 DNA reads TGTGCCTGTGACACGAAGACTGGGGAGGTTAGCACCGATAAACTCATCTTT. This sequence encodes CACDTKTGEVSTDKLIF.

This clone was counted a few times. V gene TRDV1 combines with J gene TRDJ1; TRDD3 aligns across 11 bases. The CDR3 is 21 residues long. Germline loops: CDR1 TSWWSYY, CDR2 QGS. The junction had 19 bases not matched to a gene; V was cut back by 1 base and J by 3 bases. CDR3 residues: CALGERTFPWGIHGNADKLIF. CDR3 DNA sequence: TGTGCTCTTGGGGAACGGACCTTCCCCTGGGGGATACACGGGAACGCCGATAAACTCATCTTT.

V and J are TRDV1 and TRDJ1; 12 nucleotides match TRDD3. The CDR3 extends over 20 amino acids. V trimming: 4 bases; J trimming: 0 bases; junction bases outside the gene matches: 15. Germline CDR1 TSWWSYY, CDR2 QGS. The CDR3 bases are TGTGCTCTTGGGGGACTTTCCCCTGGGGGATACGCGGCGTACACCGATAAACTCATCTTT. This gives the protein CALGGLSPGGYAAYTDKLIF.

This clone has a handful of counts. This chain joins TRDV1 and TRDJ1, with 12 bases identical to TRDD3. The J segment lost 0 bases and the V segment lost 5 bases, leaving 19 bases of the junction unmatched. Germline-derived CDR1 and CDR2 are TSWWSYY and QGS. This CDR3 contains 21 residues. The CDR3 DNA reads TGTGCTCTTGGGCCTACCCGGCGGCATGACTGGGGGATACTTTACACCGATAAACTCATCTTT. This gives the protein CALGPTRRHDWGILYTDKLIF.

A word on this clone: An end of the junction differs from the germline gene, which may be a read error. Other DNA sequences of this sample code for an identical CDR3. The V and J genes are TRDV1 and TRDJ1; 9 positions match TRDD3. Per the germline V gene, CDR1 is TSWWSYY and CDR2 is QGS. The CDR3 has 18 amino acids. The DNA for the CDR3 is TGTGCTCTTGGGGAACTAGAGGGGATACGCGGCCGCGGCGATAAACTCATCTTC. This codes for CALGELEGIRGRGDKLIF.

This clone was seen a handful of times. The J gene is TRDJ1, the V gene TRDV1; 7 bases line up with TRDD2. CDR3 length: 23 residues. Germline loops: CDR1 TSWWSYY, CDR2 QGS. The V segment lost 0 bases and the J segment 0 bases; nucleotides outside the gene matches: 25. The CDR3: CALGELAFPTRGPGTLYTDKLIF. The DNA of the CDR3 is TGTGCTCTTGGGGAACTCGCCTTTCCTACGAGGGGACCCGGTACCCTGTACACCGATAAACTCATCTTT.

Within the sample, this clone is medium-sized. This sequence joins TRDV3 and TRDJ2; 9 positions agree with TRDD3. The germline V gene encodes CDR1 TVYSNPD and CDR2 GDNSRS (reference sequence). Trimming at V came to 5 bases and at J to 2 bases, leaving 15 bases not matched to a gene. The CDR3 length is 17 residues. Here the CDR3 reads CAPSTGGHLDLTAQLFF. CDR3 nucleotide sequence: TGTGCCCCCTCTACTGGGGGACATCTGGACTTGACAGCACAACTCTTCTTT.

J is TRDJ1 and V is TRDV1; 11 bases map to TRDD3. CDR1 is TSWWSYY, CDR2 QGS, per germline. V lost 0 bases and J lost 4; bases outside the gene matches: 22. The CDR3 is 22 amino acids. The CDR3 bases are TGTGCTCTTGGGGAACTCTCGCCTTCGAAGGGACACTGGGGGATAAGGGGCGATAAACTCATCTTT. Protein: CALGELSPSKGHWGIRGDKLIF.

V usage is TRDV1 and J usage is TRDJ1; perhaps TRDD3 as D (6 bases). V was cut by 7 bases and J by 2 bases, with 20 bases left in between. This CDR3 has 16 residues. CDR1 is TSWWSYY, CDR2 QGS, per germline. CDR3 sequence (DNA): TGTGCTCTTGTGGTCGGTTACGGTCTGGGGACCGATAAACTCATCTTT. Amino acid sequence: CALVVGYGLGTDKLIF.

This clone was detected only a few times. The same CDR3 also results from other DNA sequences found in this sample. This chain links TRDV3 with TRDJ2, with TRDD3 matching over 11 bases. CDR1 is TVYSNPD, CDR2 GDNSRS, per germline (reference sequence). The CDR3 loop spans 21 amino acids. The V gene end was trimmed by 5 bases and the J gene end by 0 bases; junction bases not matched to a gene: 23. CDR3 region: CAGFTWAFTGGYFSLTAQLFF. The CDR3 DNA reads as TGTGCCGGGTTTACGTGGGCGTTTACTGGGGGATATTTTTCTTTGACAGCACAACTCTTCTTT. The full variable domain, with the rest looked up from reference TRDV3 and TRDJ2, is CDKVTQSSPDQTVASGSEVVLLCTYDTVYSNPDLFWYRIRPDYSFQFVFYGDNSRSEGADFTQGRFSVKHILTQKAFHLVISPVRTEDSATYYCAGFTWAFTGGYFSLTAQLFFGKGTQLIVEP.

The J gene is TRDJ1, the V gene TRDV1, with 11 bases aligning to TRDD3. This CDR3 is built from 22 residues. Germline loops: CDR1 TSWWSYY, CDR2 QGS. V dropped 5 bases and J dropped 1; count of bases not matched to a gene: 24. The DNA for the CDR3 is TGTGCTCTTGGGCCATACTTCCCTCAACCTCCTGGGGGATACCCGGTCACCGATAAACTCATCTTT. Translation gives CALGPYFPQPPGGYPVTDKLIF.